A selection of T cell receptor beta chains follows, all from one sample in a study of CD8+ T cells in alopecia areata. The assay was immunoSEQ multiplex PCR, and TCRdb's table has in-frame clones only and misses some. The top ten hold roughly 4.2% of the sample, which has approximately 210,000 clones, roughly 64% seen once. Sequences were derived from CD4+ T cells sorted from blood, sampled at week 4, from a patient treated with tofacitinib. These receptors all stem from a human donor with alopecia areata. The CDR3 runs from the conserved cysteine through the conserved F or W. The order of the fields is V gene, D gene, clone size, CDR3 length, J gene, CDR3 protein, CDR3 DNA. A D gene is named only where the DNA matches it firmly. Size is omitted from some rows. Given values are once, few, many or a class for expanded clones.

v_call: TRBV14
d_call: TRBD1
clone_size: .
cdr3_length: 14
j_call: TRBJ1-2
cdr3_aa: CASSFPGQGPGYTF
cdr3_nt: TGTGCCAGCAGTTTTCCGGGACAGGGTCCTGGCTACACCTTC

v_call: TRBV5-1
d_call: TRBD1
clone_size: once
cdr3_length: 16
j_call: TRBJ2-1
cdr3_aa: CASSTAQGASYNEQFF
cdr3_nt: TGCGCCAGCAGCACGGCACAGGGGGCCTCCTACAATGAGCAGTTCTTC

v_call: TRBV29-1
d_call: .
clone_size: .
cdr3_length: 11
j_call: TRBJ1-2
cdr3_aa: CSVLVRTEPSF
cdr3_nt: TGCAGCGTTCTAGTACGGACAGAACCCAGCTTC

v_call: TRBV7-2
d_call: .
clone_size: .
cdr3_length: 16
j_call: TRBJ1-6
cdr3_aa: CASSPVTGLYNSPLHF
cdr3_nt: TGTGCCAGCAGCCCGGTTACGGGGCTCTATAATTCACCCCTCCACTTT

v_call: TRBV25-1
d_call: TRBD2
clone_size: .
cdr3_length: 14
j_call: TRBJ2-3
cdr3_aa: CASSPKRLADTQYF
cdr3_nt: TGTGCCAGCAGTCCCAAGAGACTAGCGGATACGCAGTATTTT

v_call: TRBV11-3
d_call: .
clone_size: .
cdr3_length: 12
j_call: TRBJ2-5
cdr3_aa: CASSFGQETQYF
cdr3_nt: TGTGCCAGCAGCTTTGGCCAAGAGACCCAGTACTTC

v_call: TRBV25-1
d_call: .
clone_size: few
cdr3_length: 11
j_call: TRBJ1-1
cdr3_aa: CASRRDTEAFF
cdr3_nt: TGTGCCAGCAGAAGGGACACTGAAGCTTTCTTT

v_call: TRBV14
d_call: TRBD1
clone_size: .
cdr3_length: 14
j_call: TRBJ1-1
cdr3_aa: CASSPSGQGFEAFF
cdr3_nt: TGTGCCAGCAGCCCATCGGGACAGGGGTTTGAAGCTTTCTTT

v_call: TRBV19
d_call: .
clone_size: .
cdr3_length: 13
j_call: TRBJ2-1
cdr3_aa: CASRGSRANEQFF
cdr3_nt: TGTGCCAGTAGAGGGAGCAGGGCCAATGAGCAGTTCTTC

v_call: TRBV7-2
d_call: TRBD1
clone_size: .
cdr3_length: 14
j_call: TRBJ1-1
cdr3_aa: CASSETRGDTEAFF
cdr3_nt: TGTGCCAGCAGCGAAACCAGGGGGGACACTGAAGCTTTCTTT

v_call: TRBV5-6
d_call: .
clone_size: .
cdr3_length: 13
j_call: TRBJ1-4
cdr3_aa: CASSSTGGEKLFF
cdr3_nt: TGTGCCAGCAGCTCCACAGGAGGCGAAAAACTGTTTTTT

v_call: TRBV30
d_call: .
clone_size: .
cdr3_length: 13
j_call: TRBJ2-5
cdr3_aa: CASPSRNQETQYF
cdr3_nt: TGTGCCTCCCCCTCAAGAAACCAAGAGACCCAGTACTTC

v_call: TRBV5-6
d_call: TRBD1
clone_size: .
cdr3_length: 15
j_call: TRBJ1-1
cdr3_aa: CASSFTGTGRTEAFF
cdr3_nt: TGTGCCAGCAGCTTCACCGGGACAGGGAGGACTGAAGCTTTCTTT

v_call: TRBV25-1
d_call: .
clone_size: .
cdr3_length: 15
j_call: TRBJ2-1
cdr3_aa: CASSDPRGGYNEQFF
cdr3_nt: TGTGCCAGCAGTGACCCCAGGGGCGGGTACAATGAGCAGTTCTTC

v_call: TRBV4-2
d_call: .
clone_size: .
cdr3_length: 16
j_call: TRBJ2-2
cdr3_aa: CASSQAVQANTGELFF
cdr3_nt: TGTGCCAGCAGCCAAGCCGTACAGGCGAACACCGGGGAGCTGTTTTTT

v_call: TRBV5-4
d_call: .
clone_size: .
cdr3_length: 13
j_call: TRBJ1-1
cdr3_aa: CASSLWQVGEAFF
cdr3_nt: TGTGCCAGCAGCTTGTGGCAAGTAGGTGAAGCTTTCTTT

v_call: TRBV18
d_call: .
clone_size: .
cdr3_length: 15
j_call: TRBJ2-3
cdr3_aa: CASSPPTGGTDTQYF
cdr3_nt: TGTGCCAGCTCACCACCGACTGGAGGCACAGATACGCAGTATTTT